This TCR beta chain was retrieved from a study of OX40 agonist ivuxolimab in advanced cancers. Whole-study context: Under the entry rules, prior anti-PD-1, anti-PD-L1 or anti-CTLA-4 therapy was allowed, and about 38% had some.

Generated by immunoSEQ multiplex PCR, the TCRdb table keeps only in-frame clones and is missing some. The data contain over 30,000 clones, 80% to 90% of them singletons. V lost 8 bases and J 6 bases, leaving 10 bases between the germline ends. CDR3 length: 12 residues. In germline, CDR1 is LNHDA, CDR2 SQIVND (reference sequence). This TCR was recovered from an adult with an advanced solid tumor such as melanoma, head and neck, liver or kidney cancer. This sample comprised CD4+ or CD8+ T cells sorted from blood, obtained in a trial of the OX40 agonist ivuxolimab. V is TRBV19 and J is TRBJ2-2; no clear D. CDR3 sequence (DNA): TGTGCCAGTGGCTACTTGGCCGGGGAGCTGTTTTTT. The encoded protein is CASGYLAGELFF.